This T cell receptor (beta chain) was observed in a study of blood T cells in healthy people across ages. A J-beta primer mix and a sample-barcoded 5' primer were used in a second PCR of roughly 6 to 12 cycles. A single record per CDR3 protein comes from TCRdb applying MiXCR to the 5' RACE reads. The data hold approximately 800,000 distinct CDR3 sequences, with around a quarter observed a single time. Details on this clonotype: The antigen is unknown.

The CDR3 is 14 amino acids. The germline V and J ends were trimmed by 3 bases and 7 bases, with 14 bases remaining between them. Germline CDR1 MGHRA, CDR2 YSYEKL. Study results and caveats: Among T cells, TCR beta diversity per million cells dropped roughly linearly as age rose.

These data were also filed under a second study, of T cells of mothers and their children.

The specimen was blood. The sequence was obtained from a boy aged 5 to 17 in good health. The gene calls are TRBV4-1 and TRBJ2-3; D not resolved. CDR3 region: CASSQAREAYTQYF. Written as DNA, the CDR3 is TGCGCCAGCAGCCAGGCTAGGGAAGCATATACGCAGTATTTT.